This T cell receptor beta chain came from a study of lung T cells in sarcoidosis with Löfgren's syndrome. Via MiXCR, TCRdb re-called the reads, giving one row per CDR3 protein. This sample has about 4,000 distinct CDR3 sequences; about a fifth occur once, and the top ten carry about 8.7%. This clonotype was recorded at least ten times. V lost 7 bases to trimming and J lost 8 bases; unmatched junction nucleotides: 9. The CDR3 sequence is 14 residues long. The V gene's germline CDR1 is KGHSH and CDR2 LQKENI. Sequencing was carried out using CD4+ T cells from bronchoalveolar lavage. This clonotype originated in a human donor with sarcoidosis (Löfgren's syndrome or another form), or a control subject (not recorded which). The chain carries TRBV18 and TRBJ1-4; 8 nucleotides line up with TRBD1. This CDR3 reads CASFAGTGPEKLFF. In nucleotides, the CDR3 is TGTGCCAGCTTTGCCGGGACAGGACCCGAAAAACTGTTTTTT.